What follows are 20 T cell receptor beta chains derived from one specimen sequenced in a study of blood T cells in healthy people across ages. Through a sample-barcoded 5' primer and a J-beta primer mix, a second PCR was run for roughly 7 to 12 cycles. TCRdb ran MiXCR on the 5' RACE reads and lists one entry per CDR3 protein. The sample has hundreds of thousands of distinct CDR3 sequences, 45% to 50% seen once. Input material: blood. These receptors all come from a woman aged 60-75 years in good health.

About this clonotype itself: A read error may produce the germline difference seen at one junction end. The rearrangement joins TRBV5-5 to TRBJ2-3; maybe TRBD1 (5 bases). The germline gives CDR1 SGHKS, CDR2 YYEKEE (reference sequence). This CDR3 is built from 16 residues. The DNA of the CDR3 is TGTGCCAGCAGCTCGCCACACCTTCAGGGTCCAGATACGCGGTATTTT. It codes for CASSSPHLQGPDTRYF.

This clonotype was seen a few times. The chain employs TRBV7-3 and TRBJ2-1, with 14 bases lining up with TRBD2. Per the germline V gene, CDR1 is SGHTA and CDR2 is FQGTGA. The ends lost 4 bases at V and 1 base at J; junction bases unmatched: 6. CDR3 size: 18 residues. CDR3 DNA: TGTGCCAGCAGCTCCCTGGGACTAGCGGGAGCTTCCTACAATGAGCAGTTCTTC. As protein: CASSSLGLAGASYNEQFF.

The table lists this clonotype with a few counts. In DNA form, the CDR3 reads TGTGCCATCAGTGAGAGGCTAGCGGGAGAGTACGAGCAGTTCTTC. The encoded protein is CAISERLAGEYEQFF. The V gene is TRBV10-3, the J gene TRBJ2-1, with 10 positions matching TRBD2. J lost 10 bases, V lost 2 bases, and 8 bases had no gene match. From germline, CDR1 is ENHRY and CDR2 SYGVKD. The CDR3 contains 15 residues.

This clonotype was seen only a few times. This chain uses TRBV29-1 with TRBJ2-3; possible D gene TRBD1, 6 bases. The CDR3 loop spans 14 amino acids. Trimming stripped 6 bases from V and 7 bases from J, with 20 bases between. CDR1 and CDR2 from the germline V gene are SQVTM and ANQGSEA. The CDR3 DNA sequence: TGCAGCGTCCAAAAGACAGGAAGAGGGAATACGCAGTATTTT. Its protein is CSVQKTGRGNTQYF.

V and J are TRBV30 and TRBJ1-2; D is undetermined. This CDR3 is built from 12 residues. V was pared by 0 bases and J by 7 bases, with 9 bases between. Germline values: CDR1 GTSNPN, CDR2 SVGIG (reference sequence). The CDR3 is CAWSVFGSGYTF. CDR3 DNA sequence: TGTGCCTGGAGTGTTTTCGGGTCTGGCTACACCTTC.

The chain carries TRBV28 and TRBJ2-3, with D tentatively TRBD2 (6 bases). There are 15 residues in the CDR3. Per the germline V gene, CDR1 is MDHEN and CDR2 is SYDVKM. V lost 5 bases, J lost 4 bases, and 16 bases lay in between. The CDR3 sequence: CASSPDLREADTQYF. CDR3 sequence (DNA): TGTGCCAGCAGTCCGGACCTTAGGGAGGCAGATACGCAGTATTTT. Variable domain in full (rest from reference TRBV28 and TRBJ2-3): DVKVTQSSRYLVKRTGEKVFLECVQDMDHENMFWYRQDPGLGLRLIYFSYDVKMKEKGDIPEGYSVSREKKERFSLILESASTNQTSMYLCASSPDLREADTQYFGPGTRLTVL.

This sequence joins TRBV9 and TRBJ2-5; D assignment may be TRBD1 or TRBD2 (5 bases each). The CDR3 spans 15 residues. The germline gives CDR1 SGDLS, CDR2 YYNGEE. V was trimmed by 0 bases and J by 5 bases, leaving 14 bases between them. DNA of the CDR3: TGTGCCAGCAGCGTAGAAGGGACCCACGGCGAGACCCAGTACTTC. It encodes CASSVEGTHGETQYF.

The gene calls are TRBV20-1 and TRBJ1-4; D possibly corresponds to TRBD1 (5 bases). There are 13 residues in the CDR3. In germline, CDR1 is DFQATT, CDR2 SNEGSKA (reference sequence). Trimming left V 6 bases short and J 4 bases short, with 12 bases between. As DNA, the CDR3 is TGCAGTGCGGACGACAGTTATAATGAAAAACTGTTTTTT. This codes for CSADDSYNEKLFF.

The chain joins TRBV18 to TRBJ1-4, with D perhaps matching TRBD1 (6 bases). Germline V lookup: CDR1 KGHSH, CDR2 LQKENI. The CDR3 is made up of 16 amino acids. Between the trimmed V and J ends, which lost 6 bases and 7 bases, there was a span of 21 bases. The CDR3 is CASSQPGFQGGEKLFF. CDR3 coding DNA: TGTGCCAGCTCCCAACCTGGCTTTCAAGGGGGTGAAAAACTGTTTTTT.

In this sample, this clonotype turned up many times. The chain carries TRBV21-1 and TRBJ2-1; TRBD1, the table's D call, lacks a check against the DNA. TRBV21-1 is assigned pseudogene status. CDR3 length: 18 amino acids. The CDR3 region has the DNA TGTGCCAGCAGCAATGTTGTCGGACTGGGACCAGAGTACAATGAGCAGTTCTTC. This translates into CASSNVVGLGPEYNEQFF.

This clonotype was seen a few times. The CDR3 spells CSAVGLAGRPMETQYF. For the CDR3, the DNA is TGCAGTGCTGTCGGACTAGCGGGAAGGCCTATGGAGACCCAGTACTTC. V gene TRBV20-1 combines with J gene TRBJ2-5; 12 bases agree with TRBD2. CDR1 is DFQATT, CDR2 SNEGSKA, per germline (reference sequence). J gave up 5 bases and V 5 bases, and 12 bases lay outside the gene matches. There are 16 residues in the CDR3.

The gene calls are TRBV7-2 and TRBJ1-1, with 7 bases lining up with TRBD1. Unmatched junction bases numbered 6, after V lost 3 bases and J lost 5 bases. The CDR3 totals 14 residues. Germline CDR1 and CDR2: SGHTA and FQGNSA. The CDR3, as DNA: TGTGCCAGCAGCTTCGGGTCGACAGGGACTGAAGCTTTCTTT. This codes for CASSFGSTGTEAFF.

This clonotype showed up just a few times. This sequence joins TRBV20-1 and TRBJ2-5; 9 positions match TRBD2. V shed 3 bases and J 5 bases; nucleotides not matched to a gene: 10. The CDR3 contains 15 residues. Germline CDR1 DFQATT, CDR2 SNEGSKA (reference sequence). CDR3 in amino acids: CSASTSGRRLETQYF. In DNA, the CDR3 is TGCAGTGCTAGCACCAGCGGGAGGCGGCTGGAGACCCAGTACTTC.

The chain has TRBV2 and TRBJ1-4; D ambiguous. Germline V CDR1 and CDR2: SNHLY, FYNNEI. The CDR3 loop spans 13 amino acids. The ends were cut back, 0 bases at V and 14 bases at J, with 13 bases in the middle. CDR3 amino acids: CASSEAGQIGLFF. The CDR3 nucleotides are TGTGCCAGCAGTGAAGCGGGCCAGATCGGGCTGTTTTTT.

The gene calls are TRBV20-1 and TRBJ2-7, with D possibly TRBD2 on 6 matching bases. This CDR3 comprises 14 residues. V was clipped by 1 base and J by 5 bases, with 15 bases between them. Germline values: CDR1 DFQATT, CDR2 SNEGSKA (reference sequence). The CDR3 spells CSARATWGVDEQYF. The CDR3 DNA sequence: TGCAGTGCTAGAGCAACTTGGGGGGTTGACGAGCAGTACTTC.

This clonotype was observed a few times. Written as DNA, the CDR3 is TGCGCCAGCAGTTACTCGGAGGACAGGGATTACATGAATACGCAGTATTTT. Protein product: CASSYSEDRDYMNTQYF. This chain connects TRBV4-1 to TRBJ2-3; 8 bases line up with TRBD1. V gave up 6 bases and J gave up 7 bases; unmatched junction bases: 18. This CDR3 has 17 residues. CDR1 is MGHRA, CDR2 YSYEKL, per germline.

This clonotype has more than one count but fewer than ten. The J gene is TRBJ2-1, the V gene TRBV18; TRBD1 agrees at 9 bases. In germline, CDR1 is KGHSH, CDR2 LQKENI. This CDR3 is 17 amino acids long. V shed 3 bases and J 6 bases; nucleotides not matched to a gene: 12. The CDR3 protein is CASSPRTGVLSSNEQFF. DNA for the CDR3: TGTGCCAGCTCACCGAGGACAGGGGTCCTGAGTAGCAATGAGCAGTTCTTC.

This clonotype was observed a few times. The chain carries TRBV6-1 and TRBJ2-7; perhaps TRBD1 as D (6 bases). The CDR3 length is 14 residues. The ends were cut back, 7 bases at V and 2 bases at J, with 15 bases in the middle. Germline values: CDR1 MNHNS, CDR2 SASEGT. The CDR3 loop reads CASTRDTGTYEQYF. The CDR3 DNA reads TGTGCCAGCACCCGGGACACGGGAACCTACGAGCAGTACTTC.

CDR3 nucleotide sequence: TGTGCCAGCAGCGCGTCCGGACGACACTACGAGCAGTACTTC. Translated, it gives CASSASGRHYEQYF. The gene calls are TRBV9 and TRBJ2-7; D unresolved. The V end was cut by 3 bases, the J end by 3 bases, with 13 bases between. This CDR3 is 14 amino acids long. CDR1 and CDR2 (germline): SGDLS, YYNGEE.

The chain recombines TRBV28 with TRBJ2-7; tentative D call: TRBD2 (5 bases). This CDR3 is 16 amino acids long. The V gene's germline CDR1 is MDHEN and CDR2 SYDVKM. The V end lost 5 bases, the J end lost 3 bases, and 20 bases lay between the germline ends. In nucleotides, the CDR3 is TGTGCCAGCAGTATAAGCGGACGTGCAACCGACTACGAGCAGTACTTC. It yields the protein CASSISGRATDYEQYF.